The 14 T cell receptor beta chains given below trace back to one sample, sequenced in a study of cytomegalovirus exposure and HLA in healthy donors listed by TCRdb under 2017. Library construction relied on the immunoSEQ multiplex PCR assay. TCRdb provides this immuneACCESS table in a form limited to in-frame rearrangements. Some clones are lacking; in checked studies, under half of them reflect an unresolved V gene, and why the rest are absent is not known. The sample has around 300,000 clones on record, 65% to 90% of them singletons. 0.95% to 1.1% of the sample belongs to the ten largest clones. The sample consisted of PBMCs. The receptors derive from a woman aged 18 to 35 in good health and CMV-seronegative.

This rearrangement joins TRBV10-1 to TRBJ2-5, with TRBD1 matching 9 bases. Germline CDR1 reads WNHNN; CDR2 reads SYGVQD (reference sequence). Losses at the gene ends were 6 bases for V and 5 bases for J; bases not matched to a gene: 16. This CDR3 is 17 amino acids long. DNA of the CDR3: TGCGCCAGCAGCGTCGGGTCTGGACAGGGGAGATTTGAGACCCAGTACTTC. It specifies CASSVGSGQGRFETQYF.

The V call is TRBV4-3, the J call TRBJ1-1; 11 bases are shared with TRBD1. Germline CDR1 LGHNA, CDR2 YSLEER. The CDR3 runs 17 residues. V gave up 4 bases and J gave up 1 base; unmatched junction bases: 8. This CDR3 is CASSRTRDRGTNTEAFF. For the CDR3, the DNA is TGCGCCAGCAGCCGCACGAGGGACAGGGGGACGAACACTGAAGCTTTCTTT.

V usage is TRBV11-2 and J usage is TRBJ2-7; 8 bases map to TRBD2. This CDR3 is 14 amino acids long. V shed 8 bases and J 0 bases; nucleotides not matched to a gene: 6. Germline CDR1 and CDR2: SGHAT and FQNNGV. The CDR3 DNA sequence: TGTGCCAGCCAATGGGGGACTAGCTCCTACGAGCAGTACTTC. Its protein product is CASQWGTSSYEQYF.

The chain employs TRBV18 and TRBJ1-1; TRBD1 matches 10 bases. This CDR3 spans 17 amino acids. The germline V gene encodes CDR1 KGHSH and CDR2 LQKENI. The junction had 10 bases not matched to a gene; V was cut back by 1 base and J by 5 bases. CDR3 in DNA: TGTGCCAGCTCACCACAGCATGTCAGACAGGGGGCAACTGAAGCTTTCTTT. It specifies CASSPQHVRQGATEAFF.

The CDR3 protein is CASSLVRTGPEAFF. The CDR3 coding sequence is TGTGCCAGCAGCTTAGTACGGACAGGGCCTGAAGCTTTCTTT. The chain couples TRBV5-6 to TRBJ1-1; 8 nucleotides align to TRBD1. Per germline, CDR1 SGHDT and CDR2 YYEEEE. Trimming took 2 bases from V and 6 from J; bases not matched to a gene: 6. The CDR3 totals 14 residues.

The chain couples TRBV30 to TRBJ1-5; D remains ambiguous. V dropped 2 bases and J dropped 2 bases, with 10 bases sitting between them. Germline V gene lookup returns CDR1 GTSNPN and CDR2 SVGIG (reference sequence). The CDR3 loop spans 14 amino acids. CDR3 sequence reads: CAWSRREGNQPQHF. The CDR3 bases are TGTGCCTGGAGTCGGCGGGAAGGCAATCAGCCCCAGCATTTT.

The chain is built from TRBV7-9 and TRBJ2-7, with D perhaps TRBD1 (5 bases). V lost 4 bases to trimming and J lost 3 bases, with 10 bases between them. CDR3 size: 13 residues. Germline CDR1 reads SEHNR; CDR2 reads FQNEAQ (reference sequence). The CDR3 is CASSSRQRYEQYF. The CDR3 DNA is TGTGCCAGCAGCTCACGACAGCGCTACGAGCAGTACTTC.

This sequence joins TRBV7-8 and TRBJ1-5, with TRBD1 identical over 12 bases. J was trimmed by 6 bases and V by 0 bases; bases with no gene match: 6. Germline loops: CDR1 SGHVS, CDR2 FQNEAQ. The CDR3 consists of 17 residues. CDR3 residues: CASSLAGGTGGVQPQHF. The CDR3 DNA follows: TGTGCCAGCAGCTTAGCGGGTGGGACAGGGGGCGTTCAGCCCCAGCATTTT.

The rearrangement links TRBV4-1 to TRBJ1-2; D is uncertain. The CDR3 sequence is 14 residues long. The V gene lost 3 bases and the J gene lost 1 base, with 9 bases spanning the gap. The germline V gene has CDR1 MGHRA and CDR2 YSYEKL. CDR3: CASSQVRLNYGYTF. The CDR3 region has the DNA TGCGCCAGCAGCCAGGTCAGGCTTAACTATGGCTACACCTTC.

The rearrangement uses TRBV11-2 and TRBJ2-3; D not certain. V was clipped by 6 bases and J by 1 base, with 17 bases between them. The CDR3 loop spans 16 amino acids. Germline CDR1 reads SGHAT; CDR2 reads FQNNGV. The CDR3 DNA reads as TGTGCCAGCAGTAGAGGCGGTTCGCCAGGCACAGATACGCAGTATTTT. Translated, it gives CASSRGGSPGTDTQYF.

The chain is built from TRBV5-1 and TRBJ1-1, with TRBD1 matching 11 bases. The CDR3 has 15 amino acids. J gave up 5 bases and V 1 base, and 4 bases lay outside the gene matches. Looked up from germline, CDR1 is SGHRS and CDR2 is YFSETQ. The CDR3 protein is CASSLMGTGGTEAFF. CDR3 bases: TGCGCCAGCAGCTTGATGGGGACAGGGGGTACTGAAGCTTTCTTT.

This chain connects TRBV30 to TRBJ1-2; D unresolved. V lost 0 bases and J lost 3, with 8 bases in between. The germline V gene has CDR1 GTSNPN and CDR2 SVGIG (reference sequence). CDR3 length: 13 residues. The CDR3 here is CAWSVERDYGYTF. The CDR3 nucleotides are TGTGCCTGGAGTGTTGAAAGAGACTATGGCTACACCTTC.

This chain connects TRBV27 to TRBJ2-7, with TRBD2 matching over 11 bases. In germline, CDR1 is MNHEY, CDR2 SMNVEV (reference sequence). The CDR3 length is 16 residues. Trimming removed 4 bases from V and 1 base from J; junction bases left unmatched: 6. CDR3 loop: CASSSPLAGGSYEQYF. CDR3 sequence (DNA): TGTGCCAGCAGTTCCCCTCTAGCGGGAGGTTCCTACGAGCAGTACTTC.

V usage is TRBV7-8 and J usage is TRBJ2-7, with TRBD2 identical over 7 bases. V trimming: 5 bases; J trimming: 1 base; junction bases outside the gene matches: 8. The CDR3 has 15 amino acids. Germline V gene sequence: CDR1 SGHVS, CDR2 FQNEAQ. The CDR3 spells CASSLWGGSSYEQYF. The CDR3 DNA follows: TGTGCCAGCAGCCTCTGGGGGGGTTCTTCCTACGAGCAGTACTTC. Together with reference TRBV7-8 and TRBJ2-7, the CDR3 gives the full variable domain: GAGVSQSPRYKVAKRGQDVALRCDPISGHVSLFWYQQALGQGPEFLTYFQNEAQLDKSGLPSDRFFAERPEGSVSTLKIQRTQQEDSAVYLCASSLWGGSSYEQYFGPGTRLTVT.